This passage covers 29 T cell receptor beta chains from one sample sequenced in a study of T cell repertoires in aging, cancer and after chemotherapy. Peripheral blood genomic DNA, not sorted cells or RNA, was the template. Rearranged V-D-J TRB sequences were amplified with a mixed TRB-A/B primer pool. MiXCR, run by TCRdb on the multiplex PCR reads, gives a single entry per CDR3 protein. The sample records 5,000 to 8,000 distinct CDR3 sequences, approximately 30% being singletons. Sample: blood. The source is a human donor in good health.

The chain uses TRBV30 and TRBJ1-1; 9 positions agree with TRBD1. The CDR3 is 18 amino acids. With V trimmed by 2 bases and J by 0 bases, 13 bases remained unmatched. The germline V gene has CDR1 GTSNPN and CDR2 SVGIG (reference sequence). As DNA, the CDR3 is TGTGCCTGGAGTTTCAGATTATACGGGACAGGGTTGAACACTGAAGCTTTCTTT. Protein: CAWSFRLYGTGLNTEAFF.

The chain has TRBV9 and TRBJ2-1; no reliable D call. Trimming took 0 bases from V and 1 from J, leaving 2 bases between them. Germline CDR1 SGDLS, CDR2 YYNGEE. This CDR3 is built from 13 residues. The CDR3 DNA reads as TGTGCCAGCAGCGTAGGTTCCTACAATGAGCAGTTCTTC. Protein product: CASSVGSYNEQFF.

This clonotype is termed medium-sized (0.01 to 0.1%). The chain couples TRBV20-1 to TRBJ1-3; 7 nucleotides line up with TRBD1. This CDR3 contains 18 residues. With 6 bases clipped from V and 4 bases from J, the junction kept 21 bases outside the gene matches. The germline V gene encodes CDR1 DFQATT and CDR2 SNEGSKA (reference sequence). This chain's CDR3 is CSADLQIPGGRYGNTIYF. CDR3 sequence (DNA): TGCAGTGCAGACCTGCAGATCCCAGGGGGTAGATACGGAAACACCATATATTTT.

This clonotype is termed medium-sized. V usage is TRBV29-1 and J usage is TRBJ2-1, with D perhaps matching TRBD2 (5 bases). The germline V and J ends were trimmed by 8 bases and 0 bases, with 23 bases remaining between them. This CDR3 comprises 17 residues. CDR1 SQVTM and CDR2 ANQGSEA come from the germline V gene. CDR3 amino acids: CSIGGTHIFSSYNEQFF. The CDR3 region has the DNA TGCAGCATCGGAGGTACCCATATCTTTAGCTCCTACAATGAGCAGTTCTTC.

The sample holds a few counts of this clonotype. The gene calls are TRBV28 and TRBJ2-4, with 9 nucleotides matching TRBD1. The length of the CDR3 is 14 residues. Germline CDR1 and CDR2: MDHEN and SYDVKM. With 6 bases clipped from V and 9 bases from J, the junction kept 9 bases outside the gene matches. CDR3 nucleotides: TGTGCCAGCAGCCCTAGGGACAGGGTTCGCATTCAGTACTTC. Translated: CASSPRDRVRIQYF.

The chain joins TRBV14 to TRBJ2-7; D is perhaps TRBD1 (5 bases). Germline CDR1 and CDR2: SGHDN and FVKESK. Between the trimmed V and J ends, which lost 4 bases and 3 bases, there was a span of 25 bases. The CDR3 covers 18 residues. The CDR3 is CASSRTPKTWGLDYEQYF. CDR3 bases: TGTGCCAGCAGCCGGACACCCAAAACGTGGGGTTTAGACTACGAGCAGTACTTC. Supplemented by reference TRBV14 and TRBJ2-7, the full variable domain reads EAGVTQFPSHSVIEKGQTVTLRCDPISGHDNLYWYRRVMGKEIKFLLHFVKESKQDESGMPNNRFLAERTGGTYSTLKVQPAELEDSGVYFCASSRTPKTWGLDYEQYFGPGTRLTVT.

In its sample, this clonotype is medium-sized. The genes are TRBV5-6 and TRBJ2-7; a weak D match, TRBD1 (6 bases). The V gene lost 1 base and the J gene lost 2 bases, with 7 bases spanning the gap. CDR3 length: 13 residues. Per germline, CDR1 SGHDT and CDR2 YYEEEE. Here the CDR3 reads CASSLPGAYEQYF. Here the CDR3 DNA reads TGTGCCAGCAGCTTGCCAGGGGCCTACGAGCAGTACTTC.

By sample fraction, this clonotype is medium-sized (0.01 to 0.1%). V and J are TRBV20-1 and TRBJ2-1; D is undetermined. V was pared by 6 bases and J by 3 bases, with 15 bases between. The CDR3 consists of 14 residues. The germline V gene encodes CDR1 DFQATT and CDR2 SNEGSKA (reference sequence). The DNA for the CDR3 is TGCAGTGCGAATGCAGCGTCCCTCTACAATGAGCAGTTCTTC. Its translation is CSANAASLYNEQFF.

This clonotype is categorized as medium-sized (0.01 to 0.1%). J is TRBJ1-2 and V is TRBV19; D unclear. Germline V gene lookup returns CDR1 LNHDA and CDR2 SQIVND (reference sequence). CDR3 length equals 14 residues. V was cut by 1 base and J by 0 bases, with 6 bases left in between. Written as DNA, the CDR3 is TGTGCCAGTAGTATAGGCCCAACTAACTATGGCTACACCTTC. Translation gives CASSIGPTNYGYTF.

This clonotype has just a few counts. The chain carries TRBV2 and TRBJ2-7; 14 positions agree with TRBD2. Per the germline V gene, CDR1 is SNHLY and CDR2 is FYNNEI. Germline trimming cut 2 bases from V and 4 bases from J; bases unmatched to any gene: 10. This CDR3 region has 18 residues. The CDR3 reads CASSEPRGTSGSVYEQYF. The CDR3 region has the DNA TGTGCCAGCAGTGAACCTAGAGGGACTAGCGGGAGCGTTTACGAGCAGTACTTC. The full variable domain, rest sourced from reference TRBV2 and TRBJ2-7, is EPEVTQTPSHQVTQMGQEVILRCVPISNHLYFYWYRQILGQKVEFLVSFYNNEISEKSEIFDDQFSVERPDGSNFTLKIRSTKLEDSAMYFCASSEPRGTSGSVYEQYFGPGTRLTVT.

This clonotype has more than one count but fewer than ten. The chain combines TRBV27 with TRBJ2-1, with D tentatively TRBD1 (6 bases). The CDR3 is 20 residues long. CDR1 is MNHEY, CDR2 SMNVEV, per germline (reference sequence). V was clipped by 1 base and J by 0 bases, with 22 bases between them. The CDR3 reads CASSLLDSGHGLSSYNEQFF. Here the CDR3 DNA reads TGTGCCAGCAGTTTATTGGACTCGGGACACGGGCTTAGCTCCTACAATGAGCAGTTCTTC.

This clonotype is labeled medium-sized. The V call is TRBV19, the J call TRBJ2-7; 8 positions agree with TRBD1. The V segment lost 5 bases and the J segment 5 bases; nucleotides outside the gene matches: 14. This CDR3 has 16 residues. Germline CDR1 reads LNHDA; CDR2 reads SQIVND (reference sequence). The chain's CDR3 is CASSSPRGQGADEQYF. In DNA, the CDR3 is TGTGCCAGTAGTTCCCCGCGCGGCCAGGGGGCCGACGAGCAGTACTTC.

This clonotype is labeled medium-sized (0.01 to 0.1%). This chain joins TRBV15 and TRBJ2-3, with D possibly being TRBD2 (5 bases). Germline V gives CDR1 LNHNV, CDR2 YYDKDF (reference sequence). The CDR3 is 13 amino acids. The V gene lost 5 bases and the J gene lost 0 bases, with 6 bases spanning the gap. The CDR3: CATSGGSTDTQYF. CDR3 bases: TGTGCCACCAGCGGCGGGAGCACAGATACGCAGTATTTT. The variable domain in full, completed from reference TRBV15 and TRBJ2-3, reads DAMVIQNPRYQVTQFGKPVTLSCSQTLNHNVMYWYQQKSSQAPKLLFHYYDKDFNNEADTPDNFQSRRPNTSFCFLDIRSPGLGDTAMYLCATSGGSTDTQYFGPGTRLTVL.

In this sample, this clonotype is medium-sized. The rearrangement links TRBV6-1 to TRBJ1-4; TRBD1 aligns across 9 bases. Per germline, CDR1 MNHNS and CDR2 SASEGT. CDR3 length: 15 residues. Trimming at V came to 3 bases and at J to 5 bases, leaving 4 bases not matched to a gene. CDR3 coding DNA: TGTGCCAGCAGTGACTACGGGACAGGGAATGAAAAACTGTTTTTT. Translation gives CASSDYGTGNEKLFF.

The sample holds one count of this clonotype. This chain connects TRBV21-1 to TRBJ2-7; the tabulated D call, TRBD2, remains unverified against the DNA. TRBV21-1 is a pseudogene locus. The CDR3 runs to 23 residues. In DNA form, the CDR3 reads TGTGCCAGCAGCAAATTCGTTAGGACTAGCGGGGAAACTTTACCACAGAGCTCCTACAAGCAGTACTTC. It codes for CASSKFVRTSGETLPQSSYKQYF.

This clonotype is judged medium-sized. The chain employs TRBV12-3 or TRBV12-4 and TRBJ2-6, with TRBD2 matching 7 bases. The V segment lost 8 bases and the J segment 5 bases; nucleotides outside the gene matches: 6. The CDR3 runs 14 residues. CDR3 coding DNA: TGTGCCAGCTGCGGGAGCGTTAGGGCCAACGTCCTGACTTTC. Amino acids: CASCGSVRANVLTF.

The V call is TRBV25-1, the J call TRBJ2-3, with D hard to call. Per the germline V gene, CDR1 is MGHDK and CDR2 is SYGVNS. The V gene lost 8 bases and the J gene lost 0 bases, with 18 bases spanning the gap. CDR3 length: 16 amino acids. CDR3 coding DNA: TGTGCCAGCTCCCCAAGGTGGAATTCTAGCACAGATACGCAGTATTTT. Its translation: CASSPRWNSSTDTQYF.

This clonotype was seen a handful of times. V is TRBV24-1 and J is TRBJ2-4; tentatively, D is TRBD1 (5 bases). This CDR3 is built from 15 residues. Germline V lookup: CDR1 KGHDR, CDR2 SFDVKD. Trimming removed 5 bases from V and 2 bases from J, with 12 bases in between. The CDR3 DNA reads TGTGCCACCAGTGCCGCGACAGAGTCCAAAAACATTCAGTACTTC. It codes for CATSAATESKNIQYF.

This clonotype is medium-sized within its sample. The chain uses TRBV5-5 and TRBJ2-7; no firm D call. This CDR3 region has 16 residues. From germline, CDR1 is SGHKS and CDR2 YYEKEE (reference sequence). The V end was cut by 0 bases, the J end by 1 base, with 14 bases between. CDR3: CASSLAGPRASYEQYV. In DNA form, the CDR3 reads TGTGCCAGCAGCTTGGCCGGCCCTAGGGCGTCCTACGAGCAGTACGTC.

Only a few counts were recorded for this clonotype. The chain employs TRBV21-1 and TRBJ2-7; the D call of TRBD1 is as the table states it, not checked on the DNA. TRBV21-1 is deemed a pseudogene. CDR3 length: 15 residues. The CDR3: CASSKVRGSGYEQYV. For the CDR3, the DNA is TGTGCCAGCAGCAAAGTAAGGGGTTCGGGGTACGAGCAGTACGTC.

This clonotype is medium-sized (0.01 to 0.1%) in the sample. This rearrangement joins TRBV6-1 to TRBJ2-1, with 10 positions matching TRBD2. V was pared by 7 bases and J by 4 bases, with 7 bases of the junction left unmatched. This CDR3 is 15 amino acids long. The germline gives CDR1 MNHNS, CDR2 SASEGT. CDR3 protein: CASNREREGYNEQFF. In DNA, the CDR3 is TGTGCCAGCAATAGAGAGCGGGAGGGGTACAATGAGCAGTTCTTC.

By frequency in the sample, this clonotype is medium-sized. V usage is TRBV15 and J usage is TRBJ2-7, with 7 bases aligning to TRBD1. V was clipped by 4 bases and J by 6 bases; unmatched bases: 9. CDR1 is LNHNV, CDR2 YYDKDF, per germline (reference sequence). The CDR3 totals 14 residues. CDR3 nucleotide sequence: TGTGCCACCAGCATCAACAGGGGTTCTGGCGAGCAGTACGTC. It codes for CATSINRGSGEQYV.

In its sample, this clonotype was seen a few times. The chain has TRBV7-9 and TRBJ2-1, with D uncertain. Trimming stripped 0 bases from V and 9 bases from J, with 9 bases between. The CDR3 is 13 residues long. Germline V lookup: CDR1 SEHNR, CDR2 FQNEAQ (reference sequence). The CDR3 nucleotides read TGTGCCAGCAGCTTAGCCCTAGGAGTTGAGCAGTTCTTC. Translation: CASSLALGVEQFF.

This clonotype qualifies as medium-sized. The chain uses TRBV15 and TRBJ2-3; D possibly corresponds to TRBD1 (5 bases). Trimming cost V 0 bases and J 1 base, with 14 bases left between them. The CDR3 consists of 17 residues. Germline V lookup: CDR1 LNHNV, CDR2 YYDKDF (reference sequence). The CDR3 sequence: CATSRDRASMGTDTQYF. Here the CDR3 DNA reads TGTGCCACCAGCAGAGACAGGGCGAGCATGGGCACAGATACGCAGTATTTT. Combining the CDR3 with reference TRBV15 and TRBJ2-3 gives the whole variable domain DAMVIQNPRYQVTQFGKPVTLSCSQTLNHNVMYWYQQKSSQAPKLLFHYYDKDFNNEADTPDNFQSRRPNTSFCFLDIRSPGLGDTAMYLCATSRDRASMGTDTQYFGPGTRLTVL.

This chain uses TRBV5-1 with TRBJ2-1; TRBD1 agrees at 9 bases. CDR3 length: 15 amino acids. Germline V lookup: CDR1 SGHRS, CDR2 YFSETQ. The ends lost 4 bases at V and 4 bases at J; junction bases unmatched: 6. The CDR3 here is CASSPGQGWYNEQFF. CDR3 nucleotide sequence: TGCGCCAGCAGCCCTGGACAGGGGTGGTACAATGAGCAGTTCTTC.

This chain connects TRBV20-1 to TRBJ2-3, with a weak D call TRBD1 (6 bases). This CDR3 contains 14 residues. Germline V gives CDR1 DFQATT, CDR2 SNEGSKA (reference sequence). V gave up 7 bases and J gave up 6 bases, with 20 bases separating them. CDR3 bases: TGCAGTGTCCCTGCGGGCCATAGGGGGGATACGCAGTATTTT. It is translated as CSVPAGHRGDTQYF.

The J gene is TRBJ2-1, the V gene TRBV18; D may be TRBD2 (6 bases). This CDR3 spans 13 amino acids. From germline, CDR1 is KGHSH and CDR2 LQKENI. Between the trimmed V and J ends, which lost 2 bases and 6 bases, there was a span of 8 bases. The CDR3 here is CASSPFSGNEQFF. DNA for the CDR3: TGTGCCAGCTCACCATTTAGCGGCAATGAGCAGTTCTTC.

This clonotype was observed a handful of times. V gene TRBV15 combines with J gene TRBJ2-1, with TRBD2 as a possible D gene (6 bases). CDR1 is LNHNV and CDR2 is YYDKDF in the germline V gene (reference sequence). Trimming removed 1 base at V and 10 bases at J, with 8 bases between. The length of the CDR3 is 12 residues. CDR3: CATSRVGLEQFF. The CDR3 bases are TGTGCCACCAGCAGAGTAGGACTAGAGCAGTTCTTC. Combining the CDR3 with reference TRBV15 and TRBJ2-1 gives the whole variable domain DAMVIQNPRYQVTQFGKPVTLSCSQTLNHNVMYWYQQKSSQAPKLLFHYYDKDFNNEADTPDNFQSRRPNTSFCFLDIRSPGLGDTAMYLCATSRVGLEQFFGPGTRLTVL.

The chain has TRBV5-7 and TRBJ1-4; D remains unclear. TRBV5-7 is annotated as an ORF whose role is uncertain. This CDR3 region has 16 residues. V was clipped by 5 bases and J by 9 bases, with 23 bases between them. CDR3 nucleotide sequence: TGTGCCAGCAGGCATATTCATAGGACGGTAAATAAAAAACTGTTTTTT. Translating gives CASRHIHRTVNKKLFF.